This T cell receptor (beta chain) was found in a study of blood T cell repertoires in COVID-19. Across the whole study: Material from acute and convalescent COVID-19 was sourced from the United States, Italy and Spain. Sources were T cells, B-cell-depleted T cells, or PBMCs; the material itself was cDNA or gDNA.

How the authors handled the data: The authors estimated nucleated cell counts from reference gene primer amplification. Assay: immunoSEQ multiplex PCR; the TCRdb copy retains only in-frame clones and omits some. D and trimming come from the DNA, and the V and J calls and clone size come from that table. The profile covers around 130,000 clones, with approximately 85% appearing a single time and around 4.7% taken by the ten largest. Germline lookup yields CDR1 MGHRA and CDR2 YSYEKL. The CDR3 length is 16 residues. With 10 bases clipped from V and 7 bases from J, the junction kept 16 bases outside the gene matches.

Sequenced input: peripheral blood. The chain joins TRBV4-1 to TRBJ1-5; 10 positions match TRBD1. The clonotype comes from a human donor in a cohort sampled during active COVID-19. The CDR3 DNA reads TGCGCCACCCCCCGTCCGGGACAGGGGATTAGGCAGCCCCAGCATTTT. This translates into CATPRPGQGIRQPQHF.